What follows are 6 T cell receptor beta chains derived from one specimen sequenced in a study of blood T cell repertoires in COVID-19. Assay used: immunoSEQ multiplex PCR; TCRdb lists only in-frame clones, some missing. In the table there are some 150,000 clones, 88% of which are singletons. Material: peripheral blood. These receptors all stem from a woman aged 55-69 years with acute or convalescent COVID-19.

The chain couples TRBV5-6 to TRBJ2-1; the match to TRBD2 covers 7 bases. The CDR3 loop spans 15 amino acids. Germline values: CDR1 SGHDT, CDR2 YYEEEE. Unmatched junction bases numbered 5, after V lost 0 bases and J lost 5 bases. CDR3: CASSLVSSGHNEQFF. In DNA, the CDR3 is TGTGCCAGCAGCTTGGTGTCTAGCGGACACAATGAGCAGTTCTTC.

V gene TRBV15 combines with J gene TRBJ1-5; D possibly corresponds to TRBD1 (5 bases). V gave up 0 bases and J gave up 4 bases, with 10 bases separating them. The CDR3 sequence is 15 residues long. Germline loops: CDR1 LNHNV, CDR2 YYDKDF (reference sequence). The CDR3 sequence: CATSRDPGGNQPQHF. CDR3 DNA: TGTGCCACCAGCAGAGATCCGGGGGGGAATCAGCCCCAGCATTTT.

This chain joins TRBV7-3 and TRBJ1-1; weak D call: TRBD1 (6 bases). This CDR3 comprises 18 residues. CDR1 and CDR2 from the germline V gene are SGHTA and FQGTGA. Trimming stripped 4 bases from V and 5 bases from J, with 26 bases between. CDR3 sequence: CASSSRVGAAGDLTEAFF. The CDR3 nucleotides read TGTGCCAGCAGCTCCCGAGTGGGGGCTGCGGGGGATTTGACTGAAGCTTTCTTT.

The chain couples TRBV7-2 to TRBJ1-5, with TRBD1 as a possible D gene (5 bases). The ends were cut back, 0 bases at V and 9 bases at J, with 12 bases in the middle. Germline CDR1 is SGHTA and CDR2 is FQGNSA. The CDR3 has 14 amino acids. The CDR3 DNA reads as TGTGCCAGCAGCTTAGCGGGCTGGGGCCGGCCCCAGCATTTT. Encoded protein: CASSLAGWGRPQHF.

The CDR3 DNA sequence: TGTGCCAGTAGCTTGGGCTTAATCTCCTACGAGCAGTACTTC. Amino acids: CASSLGLISYEQYF. This chain joins TRBV19 and TRBJ2-7; D call uncertain. The CDR3 loop spans 14 amino acids. The germline V gene encodes CDR1 LNHDA and CDR2 SQIVND (reference sequence). With 6 bases removed from V and 0 bases from J, the gap between germline ends came to 12 bases.

This clone appeared a single time. This chain uses TRBV14 with TRBJ2-7; weak D call: TRBD1 (6 bases). V was clipped by 4 bases and J by 2 bases, with 15 bases between them. Germline V gene lookup returns CDR1 SGHDN and CDR2 FVKESK. The CDR3 extends over 15 amino acids. The CDR3 region is CASSRYRDTAYEQYF. The CDR3 DNA reads as TGTGCCAGCAGCCGATACCGGGACACCGCCTACGAGCAGTACTTC.